The next 15 T cell receptor beta chains were all read from a single sample in a study of vaccination and CD4 T cells after COVID-19. Cultured CD4+ T-cell DNA underwent Oncomine TCR Beta short-read sequencing. TCRdb reprocessed the PCR reads via MiXCR and lists one record per CDR3 protein. The sample records thousands of distinct CDR3 sequences, about 25% being singletons. Antigens for these TCRs are unknown. Specified treatment: approximately nine-day PBMC culture with coronavirus spike peptide pools or control peptides (ViraFEST assay). The source material was CD4+ T cells from blood, cultured in vitro, sampled after SARS-CoV-2 vaccination. All receptors derive from a human donor who had recovered from COVID-19.

This clonotype was recorded a few times. The V and J genes are TRBV6-1 and TRBJ2-7; D could derive from TRBD1 or TRBD2 (6 bases each). This CDR3 spans 15 amino acids. The germline gives CDR1 MNHNS, CDR2 SASEGT. Trimming shortened V by 4 bases and J by 2 bases, and 15 bases separated the two germline ends. CDR3 nucleotides: TGTGCCAGCAGTGCACTACGGGGGCGGGCCTACGAGCAGTACTTC. Translation: CASSALRGRAYEQYF.

A few counts support this clonotype. The CDR3 nucleotides are TGTGCCAGCAGTAATAGCGGGAGAATGAGCACAGATACGCAGTATTTT. This encodes CASSNSGRMSTDTQYF. V usage is TRBV7-9 and J usage is TRBJ2-3; 9 bases agree with TRBD2. The trim removed 6 bases at V and 0 bases at J, leaving 7 bases unmatched. Per the germline V gene, CDR1 is SEHNR and CDR2 is FQNEAQ (reference sequence). CDR3 length: 16 amino acids.

The J gene is TRBJ2-1, the V gene TRBV27, with TRBD2 matching over 9 bases. CDR1 and CDR2 (germline): MNHEY, SMNVEV (reference sequence). Trimming at V came to 0 bases and at J to 10 bases, leaving 10 bases not matched to a gene. The CDR3 length is 16 residues. CDR3 sequence (DNA): TGTGCCAGCAGTTTATCTCTGGCAGTAGCGGGAGCCGAGCAGTTCTTC. Translated: CASSLSLAVAGAEQFF.

This clonotype was found a few times. This chain links TRBV20-1 with TRBJ2-7; D uncertain. V gave up 1 base and J gave up 1 base, with 17 bases separating them. The germline V gene encodes CDR1 DFQATT and CDR2 SNEGSKA (reference sequence). The CDR3 has 16 amino acids. CDR3 sequence: CSARGRLSNPSYEQYF. CDR3 coding DNA: TGCAGTGCTAGAGGCAGGCTCTCAAATCCATCCTACGAGCAGTACTTC.

V and J are TRBV19 and TRBJ1-1; D gene unclear. The V end lost 5 bases, the J end lost 1 base, and 8 bases lay between the germline ends. CDR1 and CDR2 from the germline V gene are LNHDA and SQIVND (reference sequence). The CDR3 has 13 amino acids. Here the CDR3 DNA reads TGTGCCAGTAGTTCGAGTACGAACACTGAAGCTTTCTTT. Translated: CASSSSTNTEAFF.

The CDR3 DNA reads TGTGCCAGCAGTGACAGGGGAAAACTTTCCTACGAGCAGTACTTC. Protein product: CASSDRGKLSYEQYF. This sequence joins TRBV28 and TRBJ2-7; 8 nucleotides agree with TRBD1. The CDR3 contains 15 residues. In germline, CDR1 is MDHEN, CDR2 SYDVKM. Germline trimming cut 5 bases from V and 1 base from J; bases unmatched to any gene: 7.

The gene calls are TRBV4-2 and TRBJ1-2; a possible D gene is TRBD1 (5 bases). With 1 base removed from V and 7 bases from J, the gap between germline ends came to 16 bases. In germline, CDR1 is LGHNA, CDR2 YNFKEQ. The length of the CDR3 is 15 residues. The CDR3 is CASSQGQGYEGGYTF. DNA of the CDR3: TGTGCCAGCAGCCAAGGGCAGGGATACGAGGGTGGCTACACCTTC.

This clonotype was detected a few times. This chain joins TRBV7-8 and TRBJ1-6, with D unclear. CDR3 length: 16 residues. V gave up 5 bases and J gave up 9 bases, with 20 bases separating them. CDR1 and CDR2 (germline): SGHVS, FQNEAQ. CDR3 DNA sequence: TGTGCCAGCAGCCCACCCAGAAGTTATGGAAGTTCACCCCTCCACTTT. Its protein is CASSPPRSYGSSPLHF.

The V gene is TRBV21-1, the J gene TRBJ2-1; the table's D call of TRBD1 was not tested on the DNA. TRBV21-1 corresponds to a pseudogene. This CDR3 spans 13 amino acids. CDR3 residues: CASRGEMDDEQFF. The CDR3 bases are TGTGCCAGCAGAGGGGAGATGGACGATGAGCAGTTCTTC.

This clonotype has more than one count but fewer than ten. The chain links TRBV7-3 to TRBJ1-1; TRBD1 is a possible D gene (5 bases). Germline V gene sequence: CDR1 SGHTA, CDR2 FQGTGA. CDR3 length: 15 amino acids. The V end was cut by 5 bases, the J end by 5 bases, with 18 bases between. The CDR3 loop reads CASSLNQGGGTEAFF. The CDR3 DNA sequence: TGTGCCAGCAGCCTAAACCAGGGTGGGGGGACTGAAGCTTTCTTT.

This clonotype was picked up a small number of times. The chain joins TRBV6-1 to TRBJ2-3, with D unclear. The CDR3 totals 13 residues. V was cut by 6 bases and J by 0 bases, with 7 bases left in between. Germline-derived CDR1 and CDR2 are MNHNS and SASEGT. Here the CDR3 DNA reads TGTGCCAGCAGATTCCGAAGCACAGATACGCAGTATTTT. This gives the protein CASRFRSTDTQYF.

This clonotype was counted a few times. This chain links TRBV27 with TRBJ1-1; D may be TRBD1 (6 bases). V was trimmed by 5 bases and J by 10 bases, leaving 17 bases between them. Germline CDR1 MNHEY, CDR2 SMNVEV (reference sequence). CDR3 length: 13 amino acids. The CDR3 loop reads CASSRTLDSRAFF. The CDR3, as DNA: TGTGCCAGCAGTCGGACTTTGGACAGTCGAGCTTTCTTT.

There are a few counts of this clonotype. V is TRBV7-9 and J is TRBJ2-1; the D gene is possibly TRBD1 (6 bases). This CDR3 region has 14 residues. The germline V gene has CDR1 SEHNR and CDR2 FQNEAQ (reference sequence). Trimming cost V 10 bases and J 5 bases, with 18 bases left between them. DNA for the CDR3: TGTGCCACCCCGACGAGGGGGTGGAACAATGAGCAGTTCTTC. This translates into CATPTRGWNNEQFF.

The rearrangement joins TRBV6-1 to TRBJ2-1, with TRBD2 matching 14 bases. The junction had 4 bases not matched to a gene; V was cut back by 5 bases and J by 4 bases. Germline V lookup: CDR1 MNHNS, CDR2 SASEGT. The CDR3 is 16 residues long. The CDR3 spells CASSPRTSGGYNEQFF. Written as DNA, the CDR3 is TGTGCCAGCAGTCCCAGGACTAGCGGGGGGTACAATGAGCAGTTCTTC.

The rearrangement uses TRBV10-3 and TRBJ2-1; perhaps TRBD1 as D (6 bases). The CDR3 consists of 15 residues. Looked up from germline, CDR1 is ENHRY and CDR2 is SYGVKD. The V and J ends lost 3 bases and 5 bases respectively, with 14 bases between them. In DNA, the CDR3 is TGTGCCATCAGTGAATGGACAGTCGTCGACAATGAGCAGTTCTTC. As protein: CAISEWTVVDNEQFF.